The 5 T cell receptor beta chains listed next were all sequenced from one sample in a study of cytomegalovirus exposure and HLA in healthy donors. Measured with immunoSEQ multiplex PCR; TCRdb has only the in-frame clones, and not every one. Counted here are about 120,000 clones, 86% occurring once; the ten biggest clones make up about 5.3%. What was sequenced was PBMCs. These TCRs come from a man younger than 35 in good health and CMV-seronegative.

DNA for the CDR3: TGCGCCAGCAGCCAAGATAACGGGGGCCAAGAGACCCAGTACTTC. This codes for CASSQDNGGQETQYF. The chain couples TRBV4-1 to TRBJ2-5, with TRBD2 as a possible D gene (6 bases). The CDR3 is 15 residues long. Per germline, CDR1 MGHRA and CDR2 YSYEKL. V was cut by 0 bases and J by 1 base, with 9 bases left in between.

The CDR3 DNA sequence: TGTGCCAGCAGTCTAAGATCACTGACTAGCCCCAATGAGCAGTTCTTC. Its protein is CASSLRSLTSPNEQFF. This chain links TRBV7-9 with TRBJ2-1; 7 positions agree with TRBD2. The V gene end was trimmed by 6 bases and the J gene end by 6 bases; junction bases not matched to a gene: 14. The CDR3 has 16 residues. The germline gives CDR1 SEHNR, CDR2 FQNEAQ (reference sequence). Complete variable domain (other parts from reference TRBV7-9 and TRBJ2-1): DTGVSQNPRHKITKRGQNVTFRCDPISEHNRLYWYRQTLGQGPEFLTYFQNEAQLEKSRLLSDRFSAERPKGSFSTLEIQRTEQGDSAMYLCASSLRSLTSPNEQFFGPGTRLTVL.

The V and J genes are TRBV5-6 and TRBJ2-5; maybe TRBD1 (6 bases). V was trimmed by 4 bases and J by 5 bases, leaving 15 bases between them. CDR3 size: 14 residues. The germline V gene encodes CDR1 SGHDT and CDR2 YYEEEE. CDR3 nucleotides: TGTGCCAGCAGCCCGGCCTTAAGGGGGGAGACCCAGTACTTC. Residues: CASSPALRGETQYF.

The rearrangement links TRBV5-6 to TRBJ2-5; 11 nucleotides agree with TRBD2. Trimming removed 4 bases from V and 2 bases from J; junction bases left unmatched: 13. The germline CDR1 and CDR2 sequences are SGHDT and YYEEEE. This CDR3 is 18 amino acids long. The CDR3 sequence is CASSRKRSGLAVQETQYF. As DNA, the CDR3 is TGTGCCAGCAGCAGAAAACGATCGGGACTAGCGGTTCAAGAGACCCAGTACTTC.

The gene calls are TRBV19 and TRBJ2-7; D possibly corresponds to TRBD2 (5 bases). The CDR3 is 14 residues long. V was shortened by 6 bases and J by 2 bases, with 14 bases between the two germline ends. CDR1 is LNHDA and CDR2 is SQIVND in the germline V gene (reference sequence). The CDR3 here is CASREAGLTYEQYF. The CDR3 DNA follows: TGTGCCAGTAGGGAGGCAGGTCTCACCTACGAGCAGTACTTC.